In its sample, the clone carrying this T cell receptor beta chain was seen once. The germline V gene encodes CDR1 MRHNA and CDR2 SNTAGT. The CDR3 runs 15 residues. The junction had 4 bases not matched to a gene; V was cut back by 5 bases and J by 2 bases. The data belong to a study of blood T cell repertoires in COVID-19. On the study more broadly: Collection of acute and convalescent COVID-19 samples took place in the United States, Italy and Spain. Sample material is recorded as cDNA or gDNA derived from T cells, B-cell-depleted T cells, or PBMCs.

The method was immunoSEQ multiplex PCR; TCRdb's version includes in-frame clones alone and lacks a portion of them. The data hold under 200,000 clones, with around 82% observed a single time. The V and J genes are TRBV6-4 and TRBJ2-2, with TRBD2 matching 8 bases. Specimen: peripheral blood. This TCR came from a young man with active or convalescent COVID-19. The CDR3 DNA follows: TGTGCCAGCAGTTTGGCGGGGGGCAACACCGGGGAGCTGTTTTTT. Translated, it gives CASSLAGGNTGELFF.